The 30 T cell receptor beta chains in this list originate from one sample, sequenced in a study of OX40 agonist ivuxolimab in advanced cancers. Profiled with immunoSEQ multiplex PCR; TCRdb holds only in-frame clones, not every one. The data show 95,000 or so clones, with around 90% seen just once and 0.4% to 0.55% held by the top ten. The input for sequencing was CD4+ or CD8+ T cells sorted from blood, taken in a trial of the OX40 agonist ivuxolimab. The origin of the receptors is an adult with an advanced solid tumor such as melanoma, head and neck, liver or kidney cancer.

Here the CDR3 DNA reads TGTGCCAGCTCAACGACGGCGAGCTCCTATAATTCACCCCTCCACTTT. The encoded protein is CASSTTASSYNSPLHF. The V and J genes are TRBV18 and TRBJ1-6; D is uncertain. CDR1 is KGHSH and CDR2 is LQKENI in the germline V gene. This CDR3 contains 16 residues. The V gene lost 5 bases and the J gene lost 0 bases, with 11 bases spanning the gap.

The genes are TRBV6-6 and TRBJ1-5, with a possible D match to TRBD1 (5 bases). The V and J ends lost 2 bases and 0 bases respectively, with 8 bases between them. CDR1 and CDR2 (germline): MNHNY, SVGAGI (reference sequence). The length of the CDR3 is 15 residues. Written as DNA, the CDR3 is TGTGCCAGCAGTTACGACAGCTATAGCAATCAGCCCCAGCATTTT. Its protein is CASSYDSYSNQPQHF.

The chain recombines TRBV9 with TRBJ2-1, with 9 bases identical to TRBD2. CDR3 length equals 15 residues. CDR1 SGDLS and CDR2 YYNGEE come from the germline V gene. Trimming cost V 3 bases and J 1 base; bases outside gene matches: 2. The CDR3 nucleotides read TGTGCCAGCAGCGATAGCGGGGGTTCCTACAATGAGCAGTTCTTC. Encoded protein: CASSDSGGSYNEQFF.

This clone turned up a few times. V and J are TRBV20-1 and TRBJ2-3; D is unclear. Trimming removed 1 base from V and 2 bases from J, with 1 base in between. Germline V CDR1 and CDR2: DFQATT, SNEGSKA (reference sequence). CDR3 length: 11 residues. This CDR3 reads CSARVTDTQYF. In DNA, the CDR3 is TGCAGTGCTAGAGTCACAGATACGCAGTATTTT.

The J gene is TRBJ1-5, the V gene TRBV4-1; D is possibly TRBD1 (6 bases). This CDR3 is built from 16 residues. CDR1 MGHRA and CDR2 YSYEKL come from the germline V gene. The V end lost 6 bases, the J end lost 0 bases, and 15 bases lay between the germline ends. The CDR3 DNA sequence: TGCGCCAGCAGTAAAGGGCAGGGGTCTAGCAATCAGCCCCAGCATTTT. As protein: CASSKGQGSSNQPQHF.

This chain links TRBV6-5 with TRBJ1-3, with 8 bases fitting TRBD1. The V gene end was trimmed by 10 bases and the J gene end by 11 bases; junction bases not matched to a gene: 16. CDR3 length: 14 amino acids. In germline, CDR1 is MNHEY, CDR2 SVGAGI. The DNA of the CDR3 is TGTGCCATCACCGGTCCCGGGACAGGCCGTTCCATATATTTT. Translating gives CAITGPGTGRSIYF.

The chain has TRBV11-2 and TRBJ1-2; D is ambiguous. The V gene's germline CDR1 is SGHAT and CDR2 FQNNGV. Trimming removed 4 bases at V and 4 bases at J, with 13 bases between. CDR3 length equals 14 residues. In DNA, the CDR3 is TGTGCCAGCAGCTCCACCGGCGGATCCTATGGCTACACCTTC. It translates to CASSSTGGSYGYTF.

This rearrangement joins TRBV9 to TRBJ2-7; D might be TRBD1 (6 bases). Trimming stripped 6 bases from V and 2 bases from J, with 15 bases between. This CDR3 has 14 amino acids. Germline lookup yields CDR1 SGDLS and CDR2 YYNGEE. CDR3 DNA: TGTGCCAGCACTCCCTCAGGGGTTCCCTACGAGCAGTACTTC. It translates to CASTPSGVPYEQYF. The full variable domain, its missing parts supplied by reference TRBV9 and TRBJ2-7, is DSGVTQTPKHLITATGQRVTLRCSPRSGDLSVYWYQQSLDQGLQFLIQYYNGEERAKGNILERFSAQQFPDLHSELNLSSLELGDSALYFCASTPSGVPYEQYFGPGTRLTVT.

This clone has more than one count but fewer than ten. This chain links TRBV5-1 with TRBJ2-7, with TRBD2 identical over 8 bases. The junction had 10 bases not matched to a gene; V was cut back by 5 bases and J by 3 bases. The CDR3 sequence is 15 residues long. The germline gives CDR1 SGHRS, CDR2 YFSETQ. Here the CDR3 reads CASSPTSGGNYEQYF. The CDR3 coding sequence is TGCGCCAGCAGTCCGACTTCGGGGGGGAACTACGAGCAGTACTTC.

This chain joins TRBV10-2 and TRBJ1-2, with D unresolved. V was shortened by 11 bases and J by 8 bases, with 18 bases between the two germline ends. The CDR3 has 12 residues. Germline V gene lookup returns CDR1 WSHSY and CDR2 SAAADI. The CDR3 bases are TGCGCCTCGGGGTGGGATCTAGGGGGCTACACCTTC. Translating it yields CASGWDLGGYTF.

V and J are TRBV15 and TRBJ2-5; a weak D match, TRBD1 (6 bases). The germline V and J ends were trimmed by 3 bases and 1 base, with 15 bases remaining between them. Germline V lookup: CDR1 LNHNV, CDR2 YYDKDF (reference sequence). The CDR3 covers 16 residues. The CDR3 nucleotides read TGTGCCACCAGCAGGGGGGCAGAGGTTTCCCAAGAGACCCAGTACTTC. Protein: CATSRGAEVSQETQYF.

The rearrangement uses TRBV5-1 and TRBJ1-6; a possible D gene is TRBD1 (5 bases). CDR3 size: 14 residues. Germline V CDR1 and CDR2: SGHRS, YFSETQ. With 5 bases removed from V and 3 bases from J, the gap between germline ends came to 9 bases. Here the CDR3 reads CASRRDHYNSPLHF. CDR3 sequence (DNA): TGCGCCAGCAGACGGGACCACTATAATTCACCCCTCCACTTT.

The V call is TRBV4-1, the J call TRBJ2-2; D gene ambiguous. The germline gives CDR1 MGHRA, CDR2 YSYEKL. V was shortened by 0 bases and J by 7 bases, with 3 bases between the two germline ends. The CDR3 is made up of 12 amino acids. The CDR3 DNA follows: TGCGCCAGCAGCCAAGATGTCGGGGAGCTGTTTTTT. Residues: CASSQDVGELFF.

This chain uses TRBV19 with TRBJ2-7; D is possibly TRBD1 or TRBD2 (5 bases each). With 3 bases removed from V and 5 bases from J, the gap between germline ends came to 20 bases. CDR1 and CDR2 (germline): LNHDA, SQIVND (reference sequence). The CDR3 length is 16 residues. The CDR3 DNA is TGTGCCAGTAGTATCCAATCGGGACGCCAGTGGAACGAGCAGTACTTC. Translated, it gives CASSIQSGRQWNEQYF.

The V call is TRBV6-1, the J call TRBJ1-2; the D gene is possibly TRBD1 (5 bases). This CDR3 is built from 13 residues. The germline V gene encodes CDR1 MNHNS and CDR2 SASEGT. Trimming removed 4 bases at V and 2 bases at J, with 8 bases between. The CDR3 nucleotides are TGTGCCAGCAGTGCCCCAGGGAACTATGGCTACACCTTC. Protein product: CASSAPGNYGYTF.

As concerns this clone: One junction end does not reproduce the germline sequence, and a read error may be involved. The CDR3 is CASSSGHKETQYF. The CDR3 DNA follows: TGTGCTAGCAGCTCCGGACATAAGGAGACCCAGTACTTC. The V call is TRBV7-7, the J call TRBJ2-5; possible D gene TRBD1, 5 bases. The germline V gene has CDR1 SSHAT and CDR2 FNYEAQ (reference sequence). The CDR3 is made up of 13 amino acids.

The V call is TRBV5-1, the J call TRBJ2-7; a weak D match, TRBD2 (5 bases). Per germline, CDR1 SGHRS and CDR2 YFSETQ. The V end was cut by 1 base, the J end by 5 bases, with 13 bases between. The CDR3 runs 14 residues. CDR3 protein: CASSLSLGRDEQYF. The CDR3 DNA sequence: TGCGCCAGCAGCTTGTCACTAGGCCGGGACGAGCAGTACTTC.

This clone was recorded only once. V is TRBV5-4 and J is TRBJ1-6; 7 bases are shared with TRBD1. This CDR3 contains 15 residues. Germline V CDR1 and CDR2: SGHNT, YYREEE (reference sequence). The V segment lost 3 bases and the J segment 5 bases; nucleotides outside the gene matches: 5. The CDR3 loop reads CASSSNRGDNSPLHF. The CDR3, as DNA: TGTGCCAGCAGCTCAAACAGGGGCGATAATTCACCCCTCCACTTT.

Regarding this clone: Because the CDR3's place on the DNA is in doubt, the DNA is left out and the CDR3 is given as listed by TCRdb. CDR3 sequence: CASRLFSYRCNQPQHF. V and J are TRBV12-2 and TRBJ1-5; the table calls TRBD1, which could not be checked here. TRBV12-2 is a pseudogene segment. The CDR3 has 16 residues if both end residues are counted.

Turning to this clone: An end of the junction differs from the germline gene, which may be a read error. The chain carries TRBV6-1 and TRBJ1-4, with a possible D match to TRBD1 (6 bases). CDR1 and CDR2 from the germline V gene are MNHNS and SASEGT. The CDR3 is 14 residues long. Here the CDR3 reads CASRTGTTNEKLFF. CDR3 in DNA: TGTGCCAGCAGGACCGGGACAACGAATGAAAAACTGTTTTTT.

The chain carries TRBV6-1 and TRBJ1-2; 7 bases align to TRBD1. The V gene's germline CDR1 is MNHNS and CDR2 SASEGT. V lost 7 bases, J lost 3 bases, and 5 bases stayed unmatched. There are 13 residues in the CDR3. The CDR3: CASTIDRDYGYTF. CDR3 sequence (DNA): TGTGCCAGCACCATCGACAGGGACTATGGCTACACCTTC.

V usage is TRBV7-8 and J usage is TRBJ2-3; tentatively, D is TRBD1 (6 bases). V was shortened by 6 bases and J by 0 bases, with 7 bases between the two germline ends. CDR1 and CDR2 from the germline V gene are SGHVS and FQNEAQ. The CDR3 spans 13 residues. CDR3 protein: CASRQGSTDTQYF. CDR3 coding DNA: TGTGCCAGCAGACAGGGTAGCACAGATACGCAGTATTTT.

This clone occurred once. The rearrangement uses TRBV5-1 and TRBJ2-3; 7 bases line up with TRBD1. V shed 4 bases, J shed 1 base, and the junction held 3 bases outside the gene matches. The germline gives CDR1 SGHRS, CDR2 YFSETQ. There are 14 residues in the CDR3. CDR3 in DNA: TGCGCCAGCAGCCCTGGGACAGGCACAGATACGCAGTATTTT. Amino acid sequence: CASSPGTGTDTQYF. The variable domain in full, with the rest retrieved from reference TRBV5-1 and TRBJ2-3, is KAGVTQTPRYLIKTRGQQVTLSCSPISGHRSVSWYQQTPGQGLQFLFEYFSETQRNKGNFPGRFSGRQFSNSRSEMNVSTLELGDSALYLCASSPGTGTDTQYFGPGTRLTVL.

V and J are TRBV6-1 and TRBJ1-2; TRBD1 is a possible D gene (5 bases). Trimming removed 0 bases from V and 0 bases from J, with 8 bases in between. The germline V gene has CDR1 MNHNS and CDR2 SASEGT. This CDR3 region has 15 residues. CDR3 protein: CASSEAMGANYGYTF. CDR3 nucleotide sequence: TGTGCCAGCAGTGAAGCTATGGGGGCTAACTATGGCTACACCTTC.

Concerning this clone: Compared with germline, one end of the junction differs, possibly owing to a read error. The rearrangement joins TRBV7-8 to TRBJ2-7, with 10 bases lining up with TRBD2. The CDR3 spans 16 residues. CDR1 is SGHVS and CDR2 is FQNEAQ in the germline V gene. CDR3 sequence: CASSLAGEGSLYEQYF. CDR3 DNA sequence: TGTGCCAGCAGCCTAGCGGGAGAAGGGTCCCTCTACGAGCAGTACTTC.

The chain joins TRBV11-3 to TRBJ2-4; D not certain. The CDR3 loop spans 16 amino acids. Trimming left V 5 bases short and J 1 base short, with 15 bases between. Germline lookup yields CDR1 SGHNT and CDR2 YENEEA. CDR3 nucleotides: TGTGCCAGCAGCCTCGAGTTGGCCGGGGCCAAAAACATTCAGTACTTC. This codes for CASSLELAGAKNIQYF. Full variable domain (missing parts from reference TRBV11-3 and TRBJ2-4): EAGVVQSPRYKIIEKKQPVAFWCNPISGHNTLYWYLQNLGQGPELLIRYENEEAVDDSQLPKDRFSAERLKGVDSTLKIQPAELGDSAVYLCASSLELAGAKNIQYFGAGTRLSVL.

The chain is built from TRBV30 and TRBJ1-5; D may be TRBD1 (6 bases). This CDR3 is 14 amino acids long. Germline CDR1 and CDR2: GTSNPN and SVGIG (reference sequence). V gave up 2 bases and J gave up 1 base, with 9 bases separating them. The CDR3 loop reads CAWSIGGSNQPQHF. In nucleotides, the CDR3 is TGTGCCTGGAGTATCGGGGGCAGCAATCAGCCCCAGCATTTT.

The chain has TRBV15 and TRBJ2-1; D gene ambiguous. The CDR3 is 16 residues long. V was cut by 1 base and J by 0 bases, with 10 bases left in between. Germline CDR1 and CDR2: LNHNV and YYDKDF (reference sequence). The CDR3 DNA is TGTGCCACCAGCAGAGCTCCAGAAAGCTCCTACAATGAGCAGTTCTTC. Encoded protein: CATSRAPESSYNEQFF.

CDR3 DNA sequence: TGCGCCAGCTTTCGGGACACCGACACCGGGGAGCTGTTTTTT. It yields the protein CASFRDTDTGELFF. This chain uses TRBV5-1 with TRBJ2-2, with D tentatively TRBD1 (6 bases). Germline V CDR1 and CDR2: SGHRS, YFSETQ. V was cut by 7 bases and J by 3 bases, with 13 bases left in between. The length of the CDR3 is 14 residues.

V gene TRBV27 combines with J gene TRBJ2-3, with 9 bases identical to TRBD1. The CDR3 runs to 12 residues. Germline CDR1 reads MNHEY; CDR2 reads SMNVEV (reference sequence). With 11 bases clipped from V and 4 bases from J, the junction kept 4 bases outside the gene matches. In nucleotides, the CDR3 is TGTGCCGGGAGACAGGGGGCAGATACGCAGTATTTT. It yields the protein CAGRQGADTQYF.